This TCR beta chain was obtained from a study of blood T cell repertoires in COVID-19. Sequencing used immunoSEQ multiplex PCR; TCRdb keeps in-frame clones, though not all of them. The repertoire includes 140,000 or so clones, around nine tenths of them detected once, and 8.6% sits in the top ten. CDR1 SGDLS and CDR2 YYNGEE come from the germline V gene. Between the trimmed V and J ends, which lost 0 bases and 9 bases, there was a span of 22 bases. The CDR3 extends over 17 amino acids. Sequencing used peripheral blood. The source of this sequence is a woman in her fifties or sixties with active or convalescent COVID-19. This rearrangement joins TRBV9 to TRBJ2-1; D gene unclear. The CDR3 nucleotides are TGTGCCAGCAGCGTAGAATCAGGTTTTCGTTGGGTGGGTGAGCAGTTCTTC. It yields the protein CASSVESGFRWVGEQFF.